The 12 T cell receptor beta chains below all came from one sample that was sequenced in a study of shared clonotypes between healthy human individuals. Sequencing was performed with immunoSEQ multiplex PCR; in TCRdb, only in-frame clones are kept and a portion is missing. Of some 1.5 million clones in the sample, under 99% were seen once. Specimen: naive CD4+ T cells sorted from blood. Noted subset: CD45RA+ positively selected. The receptors were sampled from a man aged 25-45 years in good health.

The chain carries TRBV5-1 and TRBJ2-3; 9 nucleotides line up with TRBD1. The CDR3 has 19 residues. From germline, CDR1 is SGHRS and CDR2 YFSETQ. V shed 0 bases and J 0 bases; nucleotides not matched to a gene: 11. CDR3 sequence reads: CASSLVNLPGQGSTDTQYF. The DNA for the CDR3 is TGCGCCAGCAGCTTGGTCAACCTCCCGGGACAGGGAAGCACAGATACGCAGTATTTT.

This chain links TRBV28 with TRBJ1-2; tentative D call: TRBD1 (5 bases). There are 16 residues in the CDR3. The V gene's germline CDR1 is MDHEN and CDR2 SYDVKM. Deletions cut 5 bases from V and 5 bases from J, with 21 bases between. DNA of the CDR3: TGTGCCAGCAGTCCCTCCTCGGGGGATAGGCGGTATGGCTACACCTTC. This gives the protein CASSPSSGDRRYGYTF.

The chain has TRBV6-5 and TRBJ1-1; D is uncertain. The germline V gene encodes CDR1 MNHEY and CDR2 SVGAGI. This CDR3 region has 13 residues. V lost 7 bases to trimming and J lost 5 bases, with 14 bases between them. The CDR3, as DNA: TGTGCCAGCACCAGAAACGGGCAGACTGAAGCTTTCTTT. As protein: CASTRNGQTEAFF.

This chain uses TRBV21-1 with TRBJ2-7; the table's TRBD1 call for D was not verified on the DNA. TRBV21-1 is a pseudogene segment. This CDR3 region has 13 residues. CDR3 sequence reads: CASTGQGSYEQYF. In nucleotides, the CDR3 is TGTGCCAGCACCGGACAGGGCTCCTACGAGCAGTACTTC.

About this clone: One end of the junction fails to match germline, which may point to a read error. The chain uses TRBV7-2 and TRBJ2-7; D gene ambiguous. The germline CDR1 and CDR2 sequences are SGHTA and FQGNSA. The CDR3 loop spans 13 amino acids. For the CDR3, the DNA is TGTGCCAGCAGGTTAGCTAGTGCTTACGAGCAGTACTTC. This encodes CASRLASAYEQYF.

This clone has just a few counts. J is TRBJ2-2 and V is TRBV14; D remains ambiguous. Germline V gene sequence: CDR1 SGHDN, CDR2 FVKESK. CDR3 length: 14 amino acids. Trimming took 0 bases from V and 9 from J, leaving 11 bases between them. This CDR3 is CASSQDALPRELFF. In DNA form, the CDR3 reads TGTGCCAGCAGCCAAGATGCCCTCCCCCGGGAGCTGTTTTTT.

The chain carries TRBV19 and TRBJ2-6, with a tentative D call TRBD2 (7 bases). With 4 bases removed from V and 4 bases from J, the gap between germline ends came to 14 bases. Germline V CDR1 and CDR2: LNHDA, SQIVND (reference sequence). CDR3 size: 16 residues. CDR3 bases: TGTGCCAGTAGTACCCTAGGGGGGGCCGGGGCCAACGTCCTGACTTTC. Translated: CASSTLGGAGANVLTF.

The rearrangement joins TRBV6-5 to TRBJ2-7, with 7 bases that match TRBD1. The CDR3 covers 14 residues. The germline CDR1 and CDR2 sequences are MNHEY and SVGAGI. J gave up 5 bases and V 8 bases, and 12 bases lay outside the gene matches. CDR3 in amino acids: CASQSGGARDEQYF. For the CDR3, the DNA is TGTGCCAGCCAATCAGGGGGTGCGAGGGACGAGCAGTACTTC.

The chain joins TRBV9 to TRBJ2-1; 7 bases agree with TRBD1. CDR1 SGDLS and CDR2 YYNGEE come from the germline V gene. With 3 bases clipped from V and 4 bases from J, the junction kept 7 bases outside the gene matches. This CDR3 has 15 residues. The CDR3 sequence is CASSARQGMYNEQFF. The CDR3 region has the DNA TGTGCCAGCAGCGCCCGACAGGGAATGTACAATGAGCAGTTCTTC.

A note on this clone: This same CDR3 is encoded by further DNA sequences in the sample. The chain uses TRBV27 and TRBJ2-1; TRBD2 agrees at 11 bases. The CDR3 contains 16 residues. The V and J ends lost 3 bases and 4 bases, in that order; junction bases with no gene match: 5. Germline-derived CDR1 and CDR2 are MNHEY and SMNVEV (reference sequence). CDR3 protein: CASSFSGTSGYNEQFF. The CDR3 bases are TGTGCCAGCAGTTTTTCCGGGACTAGCGGATACAATGAGCAGTTCTTC.

This rearrangement joins TRBV5-1 to TRBJ2-2; 13 bases map to TRBD2. The CDR3 is 17 amino acids. From germline, CDR1 is SGHRS and CDR2 YFSETQ. V was clipped by 4 bases and J by 2 bases; unmatched bases: 5. DNA of the CDR3: TGCGCCAGCAGCCTCAGGACTAGCGGGAGCAACACCGGGGAGCTGTTTTTT. Translating gives CASSLRTSGSNTGELFF. The whole variable domain, remainder taken from reference TRBV5-1 and TRBJ2-2, is KAGVTQTPRYLIKTRGQQVTLSCSPISGHRSVSWYQQTPGQGLQFLFEYFSETQRNKGNFPGRFSGRQFSNSRSEMNVSTLELGDSALYLCASSLRTSGSNTGELFFGEGSRLTVL.

The chain has TRBV5-1 and TRBJ1-1; the match to TRBD1 covers 7 bases. The germline V gene encodes CDR1 SGHRS and CDR2 YFSETQ. This CDR3 is 16 amino acids long. V was pared by 4 bases and J by 0 bases, with 9 bases of the junction left unmatched. CDR3 sequence reads: CASSHRDRAMNTEAFF. In DNA, the CDR3 is TGCGCCAGCAGCCACAGGGACAGAGCCATGAACACTGAAGCTTTCTTT.